This T cell receptor (beta chain) originates from a study of neoadjuvant anti-PD-1 for oral cavity cancer. On the study more broadly: Patients mostly received three to four biweekly nivolumab doses at 3 mg/kg before surgery.

Cohort: HPV-negative, locally advanced oral cavity squamous cell carcinoma patients. Germline V gives CDR1 SNHLY, CDR2 FYNNEI. The CDR3 length is 15 residues. V shed 8 bases, J shed 0 bases, and the junction held 7 bases outside the gene matches. The table came from immunoSEQ multiplex PCR; TCRdb's copy has only in-frame clones and leaves some out. The sample gives 13,000 to 15,000 clones, roughly 67% of which show up once; 2% to 2.5% is in the top ten. The receptor's source is a person aged 40 to 85 with oral cavity squamous cell carcinoma. Here the sequenced sample was PBMCs, taken before nivolumab (anti-PD-1) treatment. The chain combines TRBV2 with TRBJ2-5, with TRBD2 matching over 9 bases. The CDR3 here is CASSRGGEYQETQYF. CDR3 coding DNA: TGTGCCAGCTCGCGGGGGGGCGAGTACCAAGAGACCCAGTACTTC.